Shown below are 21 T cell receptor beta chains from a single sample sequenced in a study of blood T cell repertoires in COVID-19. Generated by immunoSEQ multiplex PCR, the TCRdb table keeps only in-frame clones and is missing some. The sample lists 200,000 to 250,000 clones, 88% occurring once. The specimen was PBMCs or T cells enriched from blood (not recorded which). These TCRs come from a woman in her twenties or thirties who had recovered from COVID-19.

CDR3 bases: TGTGCCAGCAGCACCGGGACAGCAAGCGAAAAACTGTTTTTT. Translated: CASSTGTASEKLFF. The chain combines TRBV7-6 with TRBJ1-4; 7 nucleotides line up with TRBD1. The CDR3 consists of 14 residues. Per the germline V gene, CDR1 is SGHVS and CDR2 is FNYEAQ. V lost 5 bases, J lost 8 bases, and 8 bases stayed unmatched.

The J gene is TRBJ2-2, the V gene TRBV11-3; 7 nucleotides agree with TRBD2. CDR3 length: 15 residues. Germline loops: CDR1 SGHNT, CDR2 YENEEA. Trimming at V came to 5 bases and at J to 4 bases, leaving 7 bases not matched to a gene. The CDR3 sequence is CASSALPGGTGELFF. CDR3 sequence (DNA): TGTGCCAGCAGCGCCCTGCCGGGAGGCACCGGGGAGCTGTTTTTT.

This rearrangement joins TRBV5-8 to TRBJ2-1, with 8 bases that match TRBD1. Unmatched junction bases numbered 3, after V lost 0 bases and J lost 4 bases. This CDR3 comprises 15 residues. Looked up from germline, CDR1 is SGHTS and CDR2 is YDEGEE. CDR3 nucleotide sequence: TGTGCCAGCAGCTTGGGGCAGGGGGCGTACAATGAGCAGTTCTTC. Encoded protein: CASSLGQGAYNEQFF. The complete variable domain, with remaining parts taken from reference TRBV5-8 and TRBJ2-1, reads EAGVTQSPTHLIKTRGQQATLRCSPISGHTSVYWYQQALGLGLQFLLWYDEGEERNRGNFPPRFSGRQFPNYSSELNVNALELEDSALYLCASSLGQGAYNEQFFGPGTRLTVL.

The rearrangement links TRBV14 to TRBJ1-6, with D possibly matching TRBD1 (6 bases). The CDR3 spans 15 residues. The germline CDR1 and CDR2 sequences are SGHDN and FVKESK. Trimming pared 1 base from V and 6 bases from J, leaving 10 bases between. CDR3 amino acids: CASSQAGHFNSPLHF. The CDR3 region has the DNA TGTGCCAGCAGCCAAGCGGGACATTTTAATTCACCCCTCCACTTT.

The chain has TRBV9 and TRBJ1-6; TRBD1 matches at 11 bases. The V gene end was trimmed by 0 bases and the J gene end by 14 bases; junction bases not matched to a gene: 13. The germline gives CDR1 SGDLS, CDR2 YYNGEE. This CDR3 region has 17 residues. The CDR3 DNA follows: TGTGCCAGCAGCGTAGCGTTGCCTGGGACAGGGGGGTCAACCCTCCACTTT. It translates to CASSVALPGTGGSTLHF. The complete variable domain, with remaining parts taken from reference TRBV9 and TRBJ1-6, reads DSGVTQTPKHLITATGQRVTLRCSPRSGDLSVYWYQQSLDQGLQFLIQYYNGEERAKGNILERFSAQQFPDLHSELNLSSLELGDSALYFCASSVALPGTGGSTLHFGNGTRLTVT.

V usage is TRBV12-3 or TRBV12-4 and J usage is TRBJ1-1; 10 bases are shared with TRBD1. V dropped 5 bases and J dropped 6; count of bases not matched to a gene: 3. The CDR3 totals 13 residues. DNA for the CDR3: TGTGCCAGCAGTCGGACAGGGGGTCCTGAAGCTTTCTTT. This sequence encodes CASSRTGGPEAFF.

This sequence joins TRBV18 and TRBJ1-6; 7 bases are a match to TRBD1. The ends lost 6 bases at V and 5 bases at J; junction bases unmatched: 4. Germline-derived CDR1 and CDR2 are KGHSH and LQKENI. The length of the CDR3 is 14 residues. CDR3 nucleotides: TGTGCCAGCTCGTCCGGGACAGATAATTCACCCCTCCACTTT. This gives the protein CASSSGTDNSPLHF.

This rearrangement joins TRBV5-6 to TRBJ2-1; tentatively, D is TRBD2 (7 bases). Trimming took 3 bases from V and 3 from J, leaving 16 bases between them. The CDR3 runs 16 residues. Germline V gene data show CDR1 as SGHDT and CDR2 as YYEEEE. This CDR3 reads CASSSYREGVYNEQFF. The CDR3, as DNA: TGTGCCAGCAGCTCCTACAGGGAGGGGGTCTACAATGAGCAGTTCTTC.

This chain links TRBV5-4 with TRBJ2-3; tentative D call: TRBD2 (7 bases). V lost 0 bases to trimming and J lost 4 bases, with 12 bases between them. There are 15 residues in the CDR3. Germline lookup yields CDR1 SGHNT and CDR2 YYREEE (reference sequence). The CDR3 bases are TGTGCCAGCAGCTTGGACGGGGGGCGGGCAGATACGCAGTATTTT. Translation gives CASSLDGGRADTQYF.

CDR3 DNA sequence: TGTGCCAGCAGCCCAGGAAGGCAGGGAAACACCGGGGAGCTGTTTTTT. Protein sequence: CASSPGRQGNTGELFF. This chain connects TRBV6-2 or TRBV6-3 to TRBJ2-2; a weak D match, TRBD1 (5 bases). The CDR3 sequence is 16 residues long. Germline assignment: CDR1 MNHEY and CDR2 SVGEGT. Trimming removed 6 bases from V and 2 bases from J, with 16 bases in between.

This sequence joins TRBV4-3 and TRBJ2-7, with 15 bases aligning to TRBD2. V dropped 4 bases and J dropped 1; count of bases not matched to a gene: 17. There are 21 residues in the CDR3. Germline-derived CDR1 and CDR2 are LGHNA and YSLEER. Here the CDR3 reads CASSLGTSGTSGGPTSYEQYF. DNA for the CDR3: TGCGCCAGCAGCCTCGGAACCTCCGGGACTAGCGGGGGGCCTACGTCCTACGAGCAGTACTTC.

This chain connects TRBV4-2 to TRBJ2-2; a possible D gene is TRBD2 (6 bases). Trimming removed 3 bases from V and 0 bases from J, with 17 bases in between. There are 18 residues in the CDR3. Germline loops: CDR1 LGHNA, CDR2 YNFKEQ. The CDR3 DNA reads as TGTGCCAGCAGCCATGAGGAGGGGATACTAGCGAACACCGGGGAGCTGTTTTTT. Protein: CASSHEEGILANTGELFF.

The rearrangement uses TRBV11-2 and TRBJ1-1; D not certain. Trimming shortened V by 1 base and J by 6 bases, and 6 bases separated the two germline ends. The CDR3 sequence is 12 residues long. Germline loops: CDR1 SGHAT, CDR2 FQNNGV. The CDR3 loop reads CASSLVAAEAFF. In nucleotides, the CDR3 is TGTGCCAGCAGCTTAGTCGCAGCTGAAGCTTTCTTT.

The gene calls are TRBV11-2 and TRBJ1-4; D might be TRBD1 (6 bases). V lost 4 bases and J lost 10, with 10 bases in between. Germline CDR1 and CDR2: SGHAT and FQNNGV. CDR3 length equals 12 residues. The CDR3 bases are TGTGCCAGCAGCTACAGGGCTGGAAAACTGTTTTTT. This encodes CASSYRAGKLFF.

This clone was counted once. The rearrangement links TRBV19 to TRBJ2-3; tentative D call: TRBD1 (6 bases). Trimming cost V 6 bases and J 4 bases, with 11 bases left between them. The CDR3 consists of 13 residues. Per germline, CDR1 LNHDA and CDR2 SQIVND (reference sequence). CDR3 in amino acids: CASSLQGSDTQYF. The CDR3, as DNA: TGTGCCAGTAGCCTACAGGGCTCAGATACGCAGTATTTT.

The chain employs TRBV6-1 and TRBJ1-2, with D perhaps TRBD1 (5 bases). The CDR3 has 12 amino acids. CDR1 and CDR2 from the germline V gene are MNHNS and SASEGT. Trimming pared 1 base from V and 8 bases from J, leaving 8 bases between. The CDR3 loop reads CASSEGGFGYTF. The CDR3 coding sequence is TGTGCCAGCAGTGAAGGGGGCTTCGGCTACACCTTC.

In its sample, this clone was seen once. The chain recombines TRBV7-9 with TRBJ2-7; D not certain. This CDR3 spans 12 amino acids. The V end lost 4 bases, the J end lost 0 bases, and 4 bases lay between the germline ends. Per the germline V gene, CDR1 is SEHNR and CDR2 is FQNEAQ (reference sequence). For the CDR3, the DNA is TGTGCCAGCAGCTCCTTCTCCTACGAGCAGTACTTC. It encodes CASSSFSYEQYF. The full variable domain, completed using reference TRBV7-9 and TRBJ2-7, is DTGVSQNPRHKITKRGQNVTFRCDPISEHNRLYWYRQTLGQGPEFLTYFQNEAQLEKSRLLSDRFSAERPKGSFSTLEIQRTEQGDSAMYLCASSSFSYEQYFGPGTRLTVT.

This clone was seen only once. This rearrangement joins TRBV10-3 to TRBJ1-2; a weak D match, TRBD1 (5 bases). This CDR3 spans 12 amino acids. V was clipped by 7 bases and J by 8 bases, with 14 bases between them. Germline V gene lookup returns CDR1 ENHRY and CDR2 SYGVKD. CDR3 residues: CAITQTGFGYTF. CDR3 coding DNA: TGTGCCATCACCCAAACAGGATTCGGCTACACCTTC.

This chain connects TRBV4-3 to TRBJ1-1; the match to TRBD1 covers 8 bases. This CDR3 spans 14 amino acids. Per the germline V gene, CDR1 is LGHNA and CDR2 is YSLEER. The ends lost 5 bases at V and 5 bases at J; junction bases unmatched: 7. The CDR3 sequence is CASSSHRGGTEAFF. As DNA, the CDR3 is TGCGCCAGCAGCTCCCACAGGGGGGGAACTGAAGCTTTCTTT.

The CDR3 sequence: CASSETRTGGRNQPQHF. In nucleotides, the CDR3 is TGTGCCAGCAGTGAAACCCGGACAGGGGGTCGCAATCAGCCCCAGCATTTT. This chain links TRBV2 with TRBJ1-5; 10 bases line up with TRBD1. V lost 2 bases and J lost 2; bases outside the gene matches: 6. CDR1 and CDR2 (germline): SNHLY, FYNNEI. CDR3 length: 17 amino acids.

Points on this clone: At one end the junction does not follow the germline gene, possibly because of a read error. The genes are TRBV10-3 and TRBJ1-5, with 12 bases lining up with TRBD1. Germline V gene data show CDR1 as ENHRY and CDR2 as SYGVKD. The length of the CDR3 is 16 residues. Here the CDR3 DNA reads TGTGCCGTCAGTCCGGGACAGGGGGCCTCAAGGCAGCCCCAGCATTTT. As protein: CAVSPGQGASRQPQHF.